Below are 8 T cell receptor beta chains sequenced from a single sample in a study of T cell changes during pregnancy in multiple sclerosis. Data came from immunoSEQ multiplex PCR; TCRdb stores just in-frame clones and leaves some out. This sample has under 90,000 clones, with roughly 92% found just once. The material sequenced was peripheral blood, taken after pregnancy. Receptor source: a female donor in good health, enrolled as a control in a pregnancy study.

This clone was counted once. The chain employs TRBV7-8 and TRBJ2-3; unclear D gene. The length of the CDR3 is 15 residues. Looked up from germline, CDR1 is SGHVS and CDR2 is FQNEAQ. Deletions cut 6 bases from V and 4 bases from J, with 17 bases between. CDR3 in amino acids: CASRQDPSVADTQYF. For the CDR3, the DNA is TGTGCCAGCAGGCAAGACCCAAGCGTGGCAGATACGCAGTATTTT.

The chain uses TRBV4-1 and TRBJ2-3; D remains unclear. Per the germline V gene, CDR1 is MGHRA and CDR2 is YSYEKL. V was trimmed by 5 bases and J by 0 bases, leaving 9 bases between them. This CDR3 region has 14 residues. CDR3 amino acids: CASSYLISTDTQYF. The CDR3 DNA sequence: TGCGCCAGCAGCTACCTAATAAGCACAGATACGCAGTATTTT.

V usage is TRBV5-1 and J usage is TRBJ2-2; D perhaps matches TRBD2 (6 bases). CDR3 length: 16 amino acids. The V and J ends lost 1 base and 6 bases respectively, with 16 bases between them. The germline V gene has CDR1 SGHRS and CDR2 YFSETQ. CDR3 coding DNA: TGCGCCAGCAGCTTGAATAAGGAGACTAGGGCCGGGGAGCTGTTTTTT. As protein: CASSLNKETRAGELFF.

This chain connects TRBV5-1 to TRBJ2-3; TRBD2 matches 13 bases. The V gene end was trimmed by 3 bases and the J gene end by 0 bases; junction bases not matched to a gene: 4. This CDR3 spans 17 amino acids. Germline values: CDR1 SGHRS, CDR2 YFSETQ. CDR3 loop: CASSWTSGGLSTDTQYF. DNA for the CDR3: TGCGCCAGCAGCTGGACTAGCGGGGGTTTGAGCACAGATACGCAGTATTTT.

The genes are TRBV10-2 and TRBJ1-5; 7 bases are shared with TRBD1. V shed 6 bases, J shed 6 bases, and the junction held 5 bases outside the gene matches. Germline V lookup: CDR1 WSHSY, CDR2 SAAADI. The CDR3 consists of 13 residues. The CDR3 loop is CASSQQGIQPQHF. The CDR3 DNA reads as TGCGCCAGCAGCCAACAGGGGATTCAGCCCCAGCATTTT.

V and J are TRBV4-1 and TRBJ2-2, with 7 bases fitting TRBD1. The germline V gene has CDR1 MGHRA and CDR2 YSYEKL. This CDR3 has 15 amino acids. The ends lost 4 bases at V and 5 bases at J; junction bases unmatched: 7. CDR3: CASSRRTGETGELFF. CDR3 coding DNA: TGCGCCAGCAGCCGAAGGACAGGCGAGACCGGGGAGCTGTTTTTT.

The chain joins TRBV7-3 to TRBJ2-5; 7 bases match TRBD2. In germline, CDR1 is SGHTA, CDR2 FQGTGA. The CDR3 sequence is 13 residues long. J gave up 5 bases and V 5 bases, and 5 bases lay outside the gene matches. CDR3 sequence: CASSLGEGETQYF. The CDR3 DNA sequence: TGTGCCAGCAGCCTCGGGGAGGGCGAGACCCAGTACTTC.

The chain recombines TRBV15 with TRBJ1-2; D is uncertain. V dropped 0 bases and J dropped 2 bases, with 7 bases sitting between them. Germline V lookup: CDR1 LNHNV, CDR2 YYDKDF (reference sequence). This CDR3 contains 14 residues. The CDR3 is CATSRDLSNYGYTF. Here the CDR3 DNA reads TGTGCCACCAGCAGAGATCTGTCCAACTATGGCTACACCTTC.